This TCR beta chain was profiled in a study of T-cell reconstitution after alpha-beta-depleted transplantation in children. Molecular barcoding with unique molecular identifiers was used for the TCRbeta library. TCRdb reprocessed the PCR reads with MiXCR, giving one entry per CDR3 protein. Of roughly 250,000 distinct CDR3 sequences detected, 6.5% to 10% appear once; the ten largest clones hold roughly 5.8%. Whole-study findings and limits: By about two months after transplant, alpha-beta T cells reportedly arose from several hundred graft clones that had expanded. Elevated TCRbeta diversity at day 60 was traced, in some patients, to surviving recipient T cells and thymic progenitors.

This clonotype came up many times. Its antigen is as yet unknown. The ends lost 4 bases at V and 3 bases at J; junction bases unmatched: 5. The CDR3 is made up of 15 amino acids. Germline values: CDR1 ENHRY, CDR2 SYGVKD. Material: PBMCs, mostly from graft donor cells, obtained 180 days after TCRalphabeta/CD19-depleted stem cell transplant. This receptor was identified in a male patient younger than 18 who had a stem cell transplant for acute lymphoblastic leukemia, so the T cells may come from the graft donor. The chain joins TRBV10-3 to TRBJ2-7; 11 nucleotides line up with TRBD2. CDR3 nucleotide sequence: TGTGCCATCAGTGTGGGACTAGCGGAGGTCTACGAGCAGTACTTC. It translates to CAISVGLAEVYEQYF.